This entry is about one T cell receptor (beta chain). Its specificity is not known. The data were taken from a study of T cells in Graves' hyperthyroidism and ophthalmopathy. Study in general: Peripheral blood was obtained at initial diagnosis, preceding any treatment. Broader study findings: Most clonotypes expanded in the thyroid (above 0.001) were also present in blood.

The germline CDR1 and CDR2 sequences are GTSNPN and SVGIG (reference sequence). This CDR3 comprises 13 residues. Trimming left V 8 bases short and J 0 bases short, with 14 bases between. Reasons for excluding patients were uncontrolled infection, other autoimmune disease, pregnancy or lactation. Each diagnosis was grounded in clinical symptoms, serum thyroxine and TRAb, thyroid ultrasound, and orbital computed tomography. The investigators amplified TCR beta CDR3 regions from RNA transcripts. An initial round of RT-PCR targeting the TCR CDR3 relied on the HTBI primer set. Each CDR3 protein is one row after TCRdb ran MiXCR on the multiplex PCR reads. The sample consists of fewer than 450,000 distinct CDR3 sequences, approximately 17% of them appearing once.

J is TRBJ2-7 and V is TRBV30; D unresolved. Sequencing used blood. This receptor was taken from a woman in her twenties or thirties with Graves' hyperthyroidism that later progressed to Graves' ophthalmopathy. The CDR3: CARKDHYSYEQYF. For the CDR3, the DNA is TGTGCCCGGAAAGATCACTACTCCTACGAGCAGTACTTC. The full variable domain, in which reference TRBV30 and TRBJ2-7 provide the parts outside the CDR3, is SQTIHQWPATLVQPVGSPLSLECTVEGTSNPNLYWYRQAAGRGLQLLFYSVGIGQISSEVPQNLSASRPQDRQFILSSKKLLLSDSGFYLCARKDHYSYEQYFGPGTRLTVT.